The clone carrying this T cell receptor beta chain was picked up many times. The CDR3 is 15 amino acids. V was clipped by 1 base and J by 4 bases, with 11 bases between them. Germline values: CDR1 SGHRS, CDR2 YFSETQ. This sample is part of a study of early T cells in non-severe SARS-CoV-2 infection. TCRdb itself ran the 5' RACE reads through MiXCR, one entry per CDR3 protein. Here the sample spans 35,000 to 50,000 distinct CDR3 sequences, roughly 6% being singletons. This receptor was obtained from an adult who was a healthcare worker with PCR-confirmed SARS-CoV-2 infection or an uninfected control (not recorded which). Sequencing input: whole blood. The V and J genes are TRBV5-1 and TRBJ1-4; D is possibly TRBD1 (5 bases). In nucleotides, the CDR3 is TGCGCCAGCAGCTTGCAGGGCCGGGATAATGAAAAACTGTTTTTT. Protein sequence: CASSLQGRDNEKLFF.